The next 2 T cell receptor beta chains were all read from a single sample in a study of blood T cell repertoires in COVID-19 (dated by TCRdb to about 2020). The library was produced with the immunoSEQ multiplex PCR assay. The source is immuneACCESS, and TCRdb retained only in-frame sequences with V and J called. Part of the clones is not carried over; for the studies checked, unresolved V genes explain less than half of this, and the remainder is unexplained. The sample includes approximately 150,000 clones, with 70% to 80% observed a single time. Roughly 15% of the sample rests with the top ten. The sample comprised peripheral blood. All receptors derive from a middle-aged man with acute or convalescent COVID-19.

The chain combines TRBV2 with TRBJ2-5; the D is unclear. The CDR3 has 15 residues. Germline V gives CDR1 SNHLY, CDR2 FYNNEI. V dropped 3 bases and J dropped 1 base, with 12 bases sitting between them. CDR3 nucleotide sequence: TGTGCCAGCAGTGATAGAATTTGGGCCCAAGAGACCCAGTACTTC. Translation: CASSDRIWAQETQYF.

This chain links TRBV11-3 with TRBJ2-2; D not certain. Deletions cut 0 bases from V and 4 bases from J, with 6 bases between. CDR3 length: 14 residues. Germline V gene data show CDR1 as SGHNT and CDR2 as YENEEA. The CDR3 DNA reads TGTGCCAGCAGCTTAGATAGTTCCACCGGGGAGCTGTTTTTT. This codes for CASSLDSSTGELFF. Full variable domain (outside the CDR3, taken from reference TRBV11-3 and TRBJ2-2): EAGVVQSPRYKIIEKKQPVAFWCNPISGHNTLYWYLQNLGQGPELLIRYENEEAVDDSQLPKDRFSAERLKGVDSTLKIQPAELGDSAVYLCASSLDSSTGELFFGEGSRLTVL.